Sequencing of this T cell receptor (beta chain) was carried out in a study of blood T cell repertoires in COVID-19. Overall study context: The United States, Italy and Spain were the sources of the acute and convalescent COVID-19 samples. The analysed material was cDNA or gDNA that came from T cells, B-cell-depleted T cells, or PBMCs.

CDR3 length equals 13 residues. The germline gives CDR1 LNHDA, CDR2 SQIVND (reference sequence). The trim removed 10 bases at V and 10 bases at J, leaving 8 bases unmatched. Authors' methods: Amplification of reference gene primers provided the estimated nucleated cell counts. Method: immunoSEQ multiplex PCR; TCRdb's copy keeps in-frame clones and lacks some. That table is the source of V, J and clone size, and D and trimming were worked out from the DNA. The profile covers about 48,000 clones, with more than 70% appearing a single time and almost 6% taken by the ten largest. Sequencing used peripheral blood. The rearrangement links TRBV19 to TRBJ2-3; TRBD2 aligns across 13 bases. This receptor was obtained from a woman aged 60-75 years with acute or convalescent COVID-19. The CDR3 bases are TGTGCCACGGGACTAGCGGGATCGGTCGCGCAGTATTTT. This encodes CATGLAGSVAQYF. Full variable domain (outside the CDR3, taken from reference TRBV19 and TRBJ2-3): DGGITQSPKYLFRKEGQNVTLSCEQNLNHDAMYWYRQDPGQGLRLIYYSQIVNDFQKGDIAEGYSVSREKKESFPLTVTSAQKNPTAFYLCATGLAGSVAQYFGPGTRLTVL.